Listed below are T cell receptor beta chains from one sample, sequenced in a study of shared clonotypes between healthy human individuals. Assay used: immunoSEQ multiplex PCR; TCRdb lists only in-frame clones, some missing. The table has about 2.4 million clones, 93% seen once; the top ten hold about 0.39%. Specimen: naive CD4+ T cells from PBMCs. The origin of the receptors is a man between 18 and 35 years old in good health. Some clones in this sample may be carry-over from other donors' samples. Both conserved end residues are part of each CDR3. Each record gives: clone size, J gene, D gene, V gene, CDR3 DNA, CDR3 protein. The D gene is left open where the match is weak. The size entry is marked missing in some rows and otherwise reads once, few, many or a size class.

abundance: .; j_gene: TRBJ1-1; d_gene: .; v_gene: TRBV5-1; CDR3nt: TGCGCCAGCAGCTTGGGGGTGGGTTACACTGAAGCTTTCTTT; CDR3aa: CASSLGVGYTEAFF
abundance: .; j_gene: TRBJ1-5; d_gene: .; v_gene: TRBV2; CDR3nt: TGTGCCAGCAGCCCCCGGGGAGGCAATCAGCCCCAGCATTTT; CDR3aa: CASSPRGGNQPQHF
abundance: .; j_gene: TRBJ2-6; d_gene: .; v_gene: TRBV28; CDR3nt: TGTGCCAGCAGTTCAGGACAGCGCTACAGGAGCTCTGGGGCCAACGTCCTGACTTTC; CDR3aa: CASSSGQRYRSSGANVLTF
abundance: .; j_gene: TRBJ1-2; d_gene: .; v_gene: TRBV2; CDR3nt: TGTGCCAGCAGTCCGGACACGGCGGTCCTCGGCTACACCTTC; CDR3aa: CASSPDTAVLGYTF
abundance: .; j_gene: TRBJ2-1; d_gene: TRBD2; v_gene: TRBV6-1; CDR3nt: TGTGCCAGCATAAGTGCTAGCGGGAGGGATGAGCAGTTCTTC; CDR3aa: CASISASGRDEQFF
abundance: .; j_gene: TRBJ2-2; d_gene: TRBD1; v_gene: TRBV4-3; CDR3nt: TGCGCCAGCAGCCAAGACCCATACAGGGGGCCTGTCGGGGAGCTGTTTTTT; CDR3aa: CASSQDPYRGPVGELFF
abundance: .; j_gene: TRBJ1-1; d_gene: TRBD1; v_gene: TRBV29-1; CDR3nt: TGCAGCGTTGTGGCAGGGGGCCGAACTGAAGCTTTCTTT; CDR3aa: CSVVAGGRTEAFF
abundance: .; j_gene: TRBJ2-4; d_gene: .; v_gene: TRBV27; CDR3nt: TGTGCCAGCAGTCTACGACAGCCGAGAATGGTCAAAAACATTCAGTACTTC; CDR3aa: CASSLRQPRMVKNIQYF
abundance: .; j_gene: TRBJ1-2; d_gene: TRBD1; v_gene: TRBV10-3; CDR3nt: TGTGCCACGGCCGGGACAGGGTATAACTATGGCTACACCTTC; CDR3aa: CATAGTGYNYGYTF
abundance: .; j_gene: TRBJ1-1; d_gene: .; v_gene: TRBV10-3; CDR3nt: TGTGCCATACAATCGGGACAAGGATCAGAAGCTTTCTTT; CDR3aa: CAIQSGQGSEAFF
abundance: .; j_gene: TRBJ1-6; d_gene: .; v_gene: TRBV6-5; CDR3nt: TGTGCCAGCAGTTGGGAGGCGTATTCACCCCTCCACTTT; CDR3aa: CASSWEAYSPLHF
abundance: .; j_gene: TRBJ2-3; d_gene: .; v_gene: TRBV2; CDR3nt: TGTGCCAGCACGGAGTCGGGGGCCCCAGATACGCAGTATTTT; CDR3aa: CASTESGAPDTQYF
abundance: .; j_gene: TRBJ1-1; d_gene: .; v_gene: TRBV7-2; CDR3nt: TGTGCCAGCAGCTTCGGGGGTATGGGGACTGAAGCTTTCTTT; CDR3aa: CASSFGGMGTEAFF
abundance: .; j_gene: TRBJ2-6; d_gene: .; v_gene: TRBV28; CDR3nt: TGTGCCAGCAGTTCAGGGGTGGCCAACGTCCTGACTTTC; CDR3aa: CASSSGVANVLTF
abundance: .; j_gene: TRBJ1-6; d_gene: .; v_gene: TRBV5-4; CDR3nt: TGTGCCAGCAGCTTGGGCGGGAGCTATAATTCACCCCTCCACTTT; CDR3aa: CASSLGGSYNSPLHF
abundance: .; j_gene: TRBJ2-1; d_gene: TRBD2; v_gene: TRBV5-6; CDR3nt: TGTGCCAGCAGCTTTTACGGACTAGCGGCACCCCCCAATGAGCAGTTCTTC; CDR3aa: CASSFYGLAAPPNEQFF
abundance: .; j_gene: TRBJ1-2; d_gene: .; v_gene: TRBV20-1; CDR3nt: TGCAGTGCTACCAAGGGTTTTGGCTACACCTTC; CDR3aa: CSATKGFGYTF
abundance: .; j_gene: TRBJ2-2; d_gene: TRBD1; v_gene: TRBV2; CDR3nt: TGTGCCAGCAGCATCGACAGGGGCAACACCGGGGAGCTGTTTTTT; CDR3aa: CASSIDRGNTGELFF
abundance: .; j_gene: TRBJ1-4; d_gene: .; v_gene: TRBV5-1; CDR3nt: TGCGCCAGCAGCGAGGGACGGGTTAGGGAAAAACTGTTTTTT; CDR3aa: CASSEGRVREKLFF
abundance: .; j_gene: TRBJ1-4; d_gene: TRBD1; v_gene: TRBV2; CDR3nt: TGTGCCAGCAGAGGCGGGACAGCCGATAATGAAAAACTGTTTTTT; CDR3aa: CASRGGTADNEKLFF
abundance: .; j_gene: TRBJ1-5; d_gene: .; v_gene: TRBV19; CDR3nt: TGTGCCAGTAGTATAACCCGAAGCAATCAGCCCCAGCATTTT; CDR3aa: CASSITRSNQPQHF
abundance: few; j_gene: TRBJ2-2; d_gene: .; v_gene: TRBV30; CDR3nt: TGTGCCTGGATCCTAGGGAGTCGGGAGCTGTTTTTT; CDR3aa: CAWILGSRELFF
abundance: .; j_gene: TRBJ2-6; d_gene: .; v_gene: TRBV4-3; CDR3nt: TGCGCCAGCAGCCAATCATTAGCAGGGACTGGGGCCAACGTCCTGACTTTC; CDR3aa: CASSQSLAGTGANVLTF
abundance: .; j_gene: TRBJ2-7; d_gene: TRBD2; v_gene: TRBV28; CDR3nt: TGTGCCAGCAGAGTACCCGGGACTAGCGGGACCTCCGAGCAGTACTTC; CDR3aa: CASRVPGTSGTSEQYF
abundance: .; j_gene: TRBJ2-7; d_gene: TRBD2; v_gene: TRBV2; CDR3nt: TGTGCCAGCAGTGAACTAGCGGGAGTGAAGCAGTACTTC; CDR3aa: CASSELAGVKQYF
abundance: .; j_gene: TRBJ2-1; d_gene: TRBD1; v_gene: TRBV28; CDR3nt: TGTGCCAGCAGTGGGACAGGGGGCGGGAAGGGTGAGCAGTTCTTC; CDR3aa: CASSGTGGGKGEQFF
abundance: .; j_gene: TRBJ1-2; d_gene: TRBD1; v_gene: TRBV5-1; CDR3nt: TGCGCCAGCAGCACCGACAGGGTAGGAGGCTACACCTTC; CDR3aa: CASSTDRVGGYTF
abundance: .; j_gene: TRBJ2-7; d_gene: TRBD2; v_gene: TRBV5-1; CDR3nt: TGCGCCAGCAGCTTGAGGGCTAGCGGGATTTACGAGCAGTACTTC; CDR3aa: CASSLRASGIYEQYF
abundance: .; j_gene: TRBJ1-1; d_gene: .; v_gene: TRBV9; CDR3nt: TGTGCCAGCAGCGTAGAGGTGGCGACTGAAGCTTTCTTT; CDR3aa: CASSVEVATEAFF
abundance: .; j_gene: TRBJ1-4; d_gene: TRBD1; v_gene: TRBV5-5; CDR3nt: TGTGCCAGCAGCTCAGGGGGAGATAATGAAAAACTGTTTTTT; CDR3aa: CASSSGGDNEKLFF
abundance: .; j_gene: TRBJ1-2; d_gene: TRBD1; v_gene: TRBV6-5; CDR3nt: TGTGCCAGCAGTATCGACAGGGTGAGAGGCTACACCTTC; CDR3aa: CASSIDRVRGYTF
abundance: .; j_gene: TRBJ2-5; d_gene: .; v_gene: TRBV7-3; CDR3nt: TGTGCCAGCAGCTTAACCCCAGGCAGGGGCGTTGGAGAGACCCAGTACTTC; CDR3aa: CASSLTPGRGVGETQYF
abundance: .; j_gene: TRBJ2-3; d_gene: .; v_gene: TRBV7-3; CDR3nt: TGTGCCAGCAGCTCCCATCCAAAATCAGATACGCAGTATTTT; CDR3aa: CASSSHPKSDTQYF
abundance: .; j_gene: TRBJ2-7; d_gene: .; v_gene: TRBV5-5; CDR3nt: TGTGCCAGCAGCCCAGGACAGCCCGTGTACGAGCAGTACTTC; CDR3aa: CASSPGQPVYEQYF
abundance: few; j_gene: TRBJ1-1; d_gene: .; v_gene: TRBV18; CDR3nt: TGTGCCAGCTCACCCGCCATTACTTCGGGAGGGACTGAAGCTTTCTTT; CDR3aa: CASSPAITSGGTEAFF
abundance: .; j_gene: TRBJ2-7; d_gene: TRBD2; v_gene: TRBV7-9; CDR3nt: TGTGCCAGCAGCTTAGCTTTTAGCGGGGCCTACGAGCAGTACTTC; CDR3aa: CASSLAFSGAYEQYF
abundance: once; j_gene: TRBJ2-7; d_gene: .; v_gene: TRBV18; CDR3nt: TGTGCCAGCTCAACAGGATCCGAGCAGTACTTC; CDR3aa: CASSTGSEQYF